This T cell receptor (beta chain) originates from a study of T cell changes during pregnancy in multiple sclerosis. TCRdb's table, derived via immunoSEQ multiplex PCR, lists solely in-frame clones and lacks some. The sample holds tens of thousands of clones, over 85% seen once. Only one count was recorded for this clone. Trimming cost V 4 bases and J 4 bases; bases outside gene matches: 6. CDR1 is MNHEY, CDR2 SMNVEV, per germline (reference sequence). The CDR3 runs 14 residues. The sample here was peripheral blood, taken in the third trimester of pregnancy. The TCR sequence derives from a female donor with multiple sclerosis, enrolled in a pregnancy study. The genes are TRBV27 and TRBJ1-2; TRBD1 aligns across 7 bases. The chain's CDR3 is CASSSGTASYGYTF. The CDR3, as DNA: TGTGCCAGCAGTTCCGGGACAGCGTCCTATGGCTACACCTTC.